These T cell receptor beta chains were read from a single sample in a study of persistence of HIV-infected CD4 T cells. Antigens for these TCRs are unknown. Sequenced by immunoSEQ multiplex PCR; TCRdb stores in-frame clones only, minus some. The data contain under 50,000 clones, 85% to 90% of them singletons. This specimen consisted of CD4+ T cells sorted from PBMCs after roughly 17-hour stimulation, obtained from a patient who received antiretroviral therapy. These TCRs come from an adult woman with HIV who was CMV-seropositive. CDR3s leave out the opening cysteine and the closing phenylalanine or tryptophan.

TRBV7-2	11	ASSFRTGGEAF
TRBV11-3	14	ASSPRGKGGEGELF
TRBV18	12	ASSRGLRTDTQY
TRBV28	10	ESGRSNTEAF
TRBV29-1	14	SVEDRMPVRGNEQF
TRBV7-3	11	ASSRGEDYGYT
TRBV9	13	ASSVGDRAGNTIY
TRBV7-9	14	ASSPPRAGGSDTQY
TRBV7-2	14	ASSLVAGTGEETQY
TRBV7-6	12	ASSLGTGNYGYT
TRBV18	12	ASSPASGGNEQF
TRBV7-2	13	ASSGGTGRDQPQH
TRBV27	14	ASSPGTGMGNTEAF
TRBV6-1	14	ASSVEAASSYNEQF
TRBV9	11	ASSVQENYEQY
TRBV4-3	11	ASSLHRAAEAF
TRBV7-2	15	ASSFGSGGGPAGAQY
TRBV14	11	ASSSQGYTEAF
TRBV12-3/TRBV12-4	11	ASSLGVGQPQH
TRBV6-5	13	ASSPRAGGVGELF
TRBV7-2	12	ASSSGQFNSPLH
TRBV29-1	11	SVAQGLQETQY
TRBV19	13	ASRGTGGTNTEAF
TRBV19	16	ASSGGDRILPPNQPQH
TRBV29-1	14	SVDLPGQSSGNTIY
TRBV20-1	13	SASGTSGKTDTQY
TRBV24-1	16	ATSGRQGMSSGANVLT
TRBV2	11	ASSGDRQETQY
TRBV16	9	AGGRSYEQY
TRBV2	13	ASSPDRGLLYGYT
TRBV5-1	13	ASSRLPTGDTEAF
TRBV7-8	16	ASSSRGPGLAGEETQY